This T cell receptor beta chain derives from a study of T-cell memory formation after mild COVID-19. As for the study in general: TCR clusters were mostly confined to one donor each.

General study results and limits: Pre-infection memory harbored some responding clones, suggesting cross-reactive memory joined. Researchers report contracting CD4+ clones mostly in CM and EM, with CD8+ clones in EMRA. Day 15 to 85 contractors were CD4/CD8 balanced; later expanders leaned CD4+.

The germline V gene encodes CDR1 SGHDN and CDR2 FVKESK. V dropped 0 bases and J dropped 4 bases, with 9 bases sitting between them. This CDR3 spans 14 amino acids. Details on this clonotype: The antigen is not known.

TCRdb fed the 5' RACE reads into MiXCR, producing one record per CDR3 protein. In the table there are around 300,000 distinct CDR3 sequences, roughly an eighth of which are singletons. The rearrangement joins TRBV14 to TRBJ1-2; the D gene is possibly TRBD1 (5 bases). The clonotype originates from a man aged 18-30 years who had mild COVID-19 (a few samples of this study predate the infection). Cell type and time point are not known. Sequencing used PBMCs or a T cell subset sorted from them (not recorded which). This CDR3 is CASSQEVQGYGYTF. The CDR3 DNA reads as TGTGCCAGCAGCCAAGAAGTTCAGGGCTATGGCTACACCTTC.